One and the same sample provided the 16 T cell receptor beta chains below, sequenced in a study of blood T cells in healthy people across ages. A second PCR of about 7 to 12 cycles used a sample-barcoded 5' primer and a J-beta primer mix. Each CDR3 protein gets one entry after TCRdb re-called the 5' RACE reads with MiXCR. The sample carries about 930,000 distinct CDR3 sequences, 25% to 35% recorded once. These data were also reused for a study on T cells of mothers and their children.

Material: blood. These TCRs come from a woman in her forties in good health.

The chain links TRBV19 to TRBJ1-2; D is perhaps TRBD1 (5 bases). V was cut by 5 bases and J by 4 bases, with 17 bases left in between. Germline V gene sequence: CDR1 LNHDA, CDR2 SQIVND (reference sequence). CDR3 length: 15 amino acids. The DNA of the CDR3 is TGTGCCAGTAGTCCGCCCCCACAGGCTGTCTATGGCTACACCTTC. It specifies CASSPPPQAVYGYTF.

This chain joins TRBV7-2 and TRBJ1-2; 9 nucleotides agree with TRBD1. Germline trimming cut 4 bases from V and 8 bases from J; bases unmatched to any gene: 5. The V gene's germline CDR1 is SGHTA and CDR2 FQGNSA. This CDR3 comprises 13 residues. The CDR3 nucleotides are TGTGCCAGCAGCTCGGACAGGGGTGGAGGCTACACCTTC. This encodes CASSSDRGGGYTF.

Comments on this clonotype: One end of the junction fails to match germline, which may point to a read error. The chain has TRBV12-3 or TRBV12-4 and TRBJ2-1; 7 nucleotides line up with TRBD1. The CDR3 loop spans 15 amino acids. In DNA form, the CDR3 reads TGTGCCAGCACCAAGAGGGGGCACTCCTACAATGAGCAGGTCTTC. Its protein product is CASTKRGHSYNEQVF.

This clonotype has at least ten counts. This rearrangement joins TRBV20-1 to TRBJ2-5; a possible D gene is TRBD2 (5 bases). This CDR3 has 16 amino acids. V lost 0 bases, J lost 5 bases, and 19 bases lay in between. CDR1 is DFQATT, CDR2 SNEGSKA, per germline (reference sequence). The CDR3 reads CSARDLTLGLWETQYF. The CDR3 region has the DNA TGCAGTGCTAGAGATCTGACCCTCGGACTGTGGGAGACCCAGTACTTC.

Ten or more counts support this clonotype. The chain is built from TRBV12-3 or TRBV12-4 and TRBJ1-2; maybe TRBD1 (5 bases). The V and J ends lost 0 bases and 8 bases respectively, with 7 bases between them. This CDR3 has 12 residues. CDR3 coding DNA: TGTGCCAGCAGTTTAGCCTCAGGGGGCTACACCTTC. Translating gives CASSLASGGYTF.

Regarding this clonotype: A much larger clone differs from this one at a single base, so this may be a read error. The J gene is TRBJ2-7, the V gene TRBV15, with 9 bases lining up with TRBD1. CDR1 LNHNV and CDR2 YYDKDF come from the germline V gene (reference sequence). CDR3 length: 16 amino acids. Losses at the gene ends were 0 bases for V and 6 bases for J; bases not matched to a gene: 9. The CDR3 region is CATSRDPGQGRGEQYF. DNA of the CDR3: TGTGCCACCAGCAGAGACCCCGGACAGGGGCGGGGCGAGCAGTACTTC.

A remark on this clonotype: This may be a read error: a much more frequent sequence differs by one nucleotide. The rearrangement links TRBV29-1 to TRBJ1-6; 7 bases are shared with TRBD1. CDR1 and CDR2 from the germline V gene are SQVTM and ANQGSEA. Trimming cost V 7 bases and J 6 bases; bases outside gene matches: 3. The CDR3 is made up of 12 amino acids. The CDR3 DNA follows: TGCAGCGGGAGACAGGGTAATTCACCCCTCCACTTT. Protein sequence: CSGRQGNSPLHF. Supplemented by reference TRBV29-1 and TRBJ1-6, the full variable domain reads SAVISQKPSRDICQRGTSLTIQCQVDSQVTMMFWYRQQPGQSLTLIATANQGSEATYESGFVIDKFPISRPNLTFSTLTVSNMSPEDSSIYLCSGRQGNSPLHFGNGTRLTVT.

The V and J genes are TRBV7-2 and TRBJ2-4; 7 positions match TRBD1. Judging by the DNA end, TRBJ2-7 fits better; the J call may be wrong. Germline V CDR1 and CDR2: SGHTA, FQGNSA. This CDR3 has 14 residues. The CDR3 loop reads CASSLDPGGIEQYF. In DNA form, the CDR3 reads TGTGCCAGCAGCTTAGATCCAGGGGGAATCGAGCAGTACTTC.

The table lists this clonotype with a few counts. The chain joins TRBV28 to TRBJ1-2; 7 bases agree with TRBD1. The V gene's germline CDR1 is MDHEN and CDR2 SYDVKM. This CDR3 is 12 amino acids long. The junction had 5 bases not matched to a gene; V was cut back by 5 bases and J by 8 bases. The CDR3, as DNA: TGTGCCAGCAGTCCGACAGGGTCCGGCTACACCTTC. Its translation is CASSPTGSGYTF.

This clonotype was counted at least ten times. The genes are TRBV12-3 or TRBV12-4 and TRBJ2-1; 7 bases agree with TRBD1. This CDR3 comprises 17 residues. The J segment lost 2 bases and the V segment lost 6 bases, leaving 13 bases of the junction unmatched. CDR3 loop: CASRPPATGTAYNEQFF. The DNA for the CDR3 is TGTGCCAGCAGGCCCCCCGCCACCGGGACAGCCTACAATGAGCAGTTCTTC.

The V call is TRBV29-1, the J call TRBJ2-5; 12 nucleotides match TRBD2. The CDR3 consists of 15 residues. The ends lost 5 bases at V and 5 bases at J; junction bases unmatched: 9. Germline assignment: CDR1 SQVTM and CDR2 ANQGSEA. CDR3 sequence: CSVSRLAGDGETQYF. As DNA, the CDR3 is TGCAGCGTTTCCAGACTAGCGGGGGACGGGGAGACCCAGTACTTC.

This clonotype was counted ten times or more. V usage is TRBV6-4 and J usage is TRBJ2-7; D is ambiguous. This CDR3 has 9 residues. V lost 10 bases to trimming and J lost 4 bases, with 5 bases between them. Germline V gives CDR1 MRHNA, CDR2 SNTAGT. As DNA, the CDR3 is TGTGCCATCAGATACGAGCAGTACTTC. Amino acid sequence: CAIRYEQYF.

The V call is TRBV6-6, the J call TRBJ1-5; 7 positions agree with TRBD1. The CDR3 is made up of 13 amino acids. Germline V gene lookup returns CDR1 MNHNY and CDR2 SVGAGI (reference sequence). The ends lost 8 bases at V and 3 bases at J; junction bases unmatched: 4. The CDR3 is CASETGNNQPQHF. CDR3 nucleotide sequence: TGTGCCAGCGAGACAGGGAACAATCAGCCCCAGCATTTT.

This clonotype was seen only a few times. The V and J genes are TRBV28 and TRBJ2-7; D is possibly TRBD1 (6 bases). V dropped 5 bases and J dropped 0 bases, with 17 bases sitting between them. Germline CDR1 reads MDHEN; CDR2 reads SYDVKM. The CDR3 has 16 residues. CDR3 bases: TGTGCCAGCAGTACAACATCGGGACACCTCTCCTACGAGCAGTACTTC. Translating it yields CASSTTSGHLSYEQYF.

The rearrangement links TRBV7-9 to TRBJ1-5; D is uncertain. The CDR3 length is 14 residues. Between the trimmed V and J ends, which lost 4 bases and 0 bases, there was a span of 7 bases. Germline loops: CDR1 SEHNR, CDR2 FQNEAQ (reference sequence). CDR3 sequence reads: CASSYDTSNQPQHF. CDR3 bases: TGTGCCAGCAGCTATGACACTAGCAATCAGCCCCAGCATTTT. Filled out from reference TRBV7-9 and TRBJ1-5, the complete variable domain reads DTGVSQNPRHKITKRGQNVTFRCDPISEHNRLYWYRQTLGQGPEFLTYFQNEAQLEKSRLLSDRFSAERPKGSFSTLEIQRTEQGDSAMYLCASSYDTSNQPQHFGDGTRLSIL.

This clonotype was seen only a few times. Its ends do not fully match the called genes, so a read error is possible. The rearrangement joins TRBV2 to TRBJ1-5; 11 bases align to TRBD1. The CDR3 has 15 amino acids. Per germline, CDR1 SNHLY and CDR2 FYNNEI. The CDR3 loop is CASSDRTGGKQPQHF. The DNA for the CDR3 is TGTGCCAGCAGTGACAGGACAGGGGGCAAACAGCCCCAGCATTTT.